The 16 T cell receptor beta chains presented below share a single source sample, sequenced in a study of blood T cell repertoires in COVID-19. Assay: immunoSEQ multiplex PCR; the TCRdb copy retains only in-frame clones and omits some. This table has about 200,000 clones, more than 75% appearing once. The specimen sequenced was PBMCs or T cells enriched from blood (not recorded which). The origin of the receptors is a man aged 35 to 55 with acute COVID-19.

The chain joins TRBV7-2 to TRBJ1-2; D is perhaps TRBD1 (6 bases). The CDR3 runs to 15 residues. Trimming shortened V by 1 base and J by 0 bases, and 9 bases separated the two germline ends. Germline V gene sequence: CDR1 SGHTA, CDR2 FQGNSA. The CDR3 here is CASSLGWDTNYGYTF. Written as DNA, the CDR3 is TGTGCCAGCAGCTTAGGTTGGGACACTAACTATGGCTACACCTTC.

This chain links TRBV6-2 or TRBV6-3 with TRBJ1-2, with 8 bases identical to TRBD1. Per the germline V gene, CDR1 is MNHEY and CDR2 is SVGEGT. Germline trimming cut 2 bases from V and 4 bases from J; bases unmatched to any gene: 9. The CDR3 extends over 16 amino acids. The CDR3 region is CASSYAGTGKIYGYTF. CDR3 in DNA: TGTGCCAGCAGTTACGCGGGGACAGGCAAAATCTATGGCTACACCTTC.

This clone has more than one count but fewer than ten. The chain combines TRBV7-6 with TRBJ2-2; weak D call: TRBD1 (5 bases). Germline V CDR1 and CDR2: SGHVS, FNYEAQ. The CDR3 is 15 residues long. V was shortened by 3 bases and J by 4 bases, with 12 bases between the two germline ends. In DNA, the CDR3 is TGTGCCAGCAGCTTTTCCCAGGGCTTCACCGGGGAGCTGTTTTTT. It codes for CASSFSQGFTGELFF.

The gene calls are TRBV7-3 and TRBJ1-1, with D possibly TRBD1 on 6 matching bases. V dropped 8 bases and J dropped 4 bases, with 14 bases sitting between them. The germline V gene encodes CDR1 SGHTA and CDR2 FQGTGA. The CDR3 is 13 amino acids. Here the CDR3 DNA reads TGTGCCAGCGCTGGGGGGGGCTTCACTGAAGCTTTCTTT. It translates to CASAGGGFTEAFF.

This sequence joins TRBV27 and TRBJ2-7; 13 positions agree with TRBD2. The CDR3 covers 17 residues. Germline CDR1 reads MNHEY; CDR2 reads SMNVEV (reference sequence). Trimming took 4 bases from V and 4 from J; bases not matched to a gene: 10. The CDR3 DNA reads TGTGCCAGCAGTTCGAGGACTAGCGGGAGAATTAGGTACGAGCAGTACTTC. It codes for CASSSRTSGRIRYEQYF.

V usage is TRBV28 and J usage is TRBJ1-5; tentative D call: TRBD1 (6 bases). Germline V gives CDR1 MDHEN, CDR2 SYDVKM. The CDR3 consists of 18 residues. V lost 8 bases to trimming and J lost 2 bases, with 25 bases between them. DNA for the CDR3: TGTGCCAGCCGTCGGGCAGGGGTAATAATCGAGGGCAATCAGCCCCAGCATTTT. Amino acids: CASRRAGVIIEGNQPQHF.

CDR3 bases: TGCGCCAGCAGCTTGGCCGGGGGACTATATAACACTGAAGCTTTCTTT. This gives the protein CASSLAGGLYNTEAFF. The chain recombines TRBV5-1 with TRBJ1-1; TRBD1 might be the D (5 bases). CDR1 SGHRS and CDR2 YFSETQ come from the germline V gene. This CDR3 is built from 16 residues. The V end lost 0 bases, the J end lost 2 bases, and 14 bases lay between the germline ends.

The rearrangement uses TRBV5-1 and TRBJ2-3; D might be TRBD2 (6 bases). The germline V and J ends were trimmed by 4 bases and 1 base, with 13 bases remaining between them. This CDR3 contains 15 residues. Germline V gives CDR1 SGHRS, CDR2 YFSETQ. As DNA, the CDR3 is TGCGCCAGCAGCCCCGGAGGGGCGGGCACAGATACGCAGTATTTT. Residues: CASSPGGAGTDTQYF. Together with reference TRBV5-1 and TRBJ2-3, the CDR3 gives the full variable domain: KAGVTQTPRYLIKTRGQQVTLSCSPISGHRSVSWYQQTPGQGLQFLFEYFSETQRNKGNFPGRFSGRQFSNSRSEMNVSTLELGDSALYLCASSPGGAGTDTQYFGPGTRLTVL.

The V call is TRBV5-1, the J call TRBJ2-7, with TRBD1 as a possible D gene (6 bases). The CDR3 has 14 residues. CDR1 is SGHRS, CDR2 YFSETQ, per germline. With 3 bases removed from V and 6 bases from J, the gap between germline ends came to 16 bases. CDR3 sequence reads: CASSSSLTGREQYF. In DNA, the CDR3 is TGCGCCAGCAGCTCCTCTCTAACAGGGCGCGAGCAGTACTTC.

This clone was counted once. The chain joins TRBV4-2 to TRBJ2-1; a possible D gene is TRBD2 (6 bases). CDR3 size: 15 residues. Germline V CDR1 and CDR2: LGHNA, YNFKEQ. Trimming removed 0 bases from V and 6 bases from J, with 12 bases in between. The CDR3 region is CASSQEDGSSNEQFF. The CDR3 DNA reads TGTGCCAGCAGCCAAGAAGACGGGAGCTCCAATGAGCAGTTCTTC.

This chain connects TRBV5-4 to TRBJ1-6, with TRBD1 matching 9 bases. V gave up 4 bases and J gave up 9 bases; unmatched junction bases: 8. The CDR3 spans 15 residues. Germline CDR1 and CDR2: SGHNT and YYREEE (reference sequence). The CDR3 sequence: CASSLPGTGSSPLHF. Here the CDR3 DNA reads TGTGCCAGCAGCCTACCCGGGACAGGGAGTTCACCCCTCCACTTT.

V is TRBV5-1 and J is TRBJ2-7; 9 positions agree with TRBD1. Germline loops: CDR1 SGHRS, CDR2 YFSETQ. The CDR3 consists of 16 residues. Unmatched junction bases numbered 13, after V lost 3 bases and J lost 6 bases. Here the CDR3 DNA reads TGCGCCAGCAGCTCCTCGATCGCGACAGGGGGTGTCGAGCAGTACTTC. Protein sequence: CASSSSIATGGVEQYF.

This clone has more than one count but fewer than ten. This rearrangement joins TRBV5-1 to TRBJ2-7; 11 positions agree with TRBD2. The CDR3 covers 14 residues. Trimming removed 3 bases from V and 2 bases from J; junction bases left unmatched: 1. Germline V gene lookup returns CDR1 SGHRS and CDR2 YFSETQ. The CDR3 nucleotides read TGCGCCAGCAGCTCGACTAGCGGGACCTACGAGCAGTACTTC. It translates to CASSSTSGTYEQYF.

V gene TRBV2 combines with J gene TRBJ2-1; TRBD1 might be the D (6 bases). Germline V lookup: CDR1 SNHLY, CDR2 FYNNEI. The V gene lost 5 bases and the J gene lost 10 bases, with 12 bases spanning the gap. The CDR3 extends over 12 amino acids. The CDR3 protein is CASSLWTDEQFF. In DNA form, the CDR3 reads TGTGCCAGCAGTCTTTGGACAGACGAGCAGTTCTTC. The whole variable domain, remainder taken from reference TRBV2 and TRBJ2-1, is EPEVTQTPSHQVTQMGQEVILRCVPISNHLYFYWYRQILGQKVEFLVSFYNNEISEKSEIFDDQFSVERPDGSNFTLKIRSTKLEDSAMYFCASSLWTDEQFFGPGTRLTVL.

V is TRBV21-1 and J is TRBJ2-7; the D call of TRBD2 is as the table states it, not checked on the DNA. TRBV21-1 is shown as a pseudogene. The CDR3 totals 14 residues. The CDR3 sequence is CARNLAGVAYEQYF. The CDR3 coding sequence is TGTGCCAGAAACTTAGCGGGAGTAGCGTACGAGCAGTACTTC.

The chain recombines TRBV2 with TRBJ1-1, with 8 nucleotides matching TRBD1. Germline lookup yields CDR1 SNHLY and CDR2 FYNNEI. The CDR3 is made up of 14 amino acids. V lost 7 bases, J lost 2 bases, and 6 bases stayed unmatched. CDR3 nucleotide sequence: TGTGCCAGCAAAAGCAGGGGGCTTAACACTGAAGCTTTCTTT. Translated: CASKSRGLNTEAFF.